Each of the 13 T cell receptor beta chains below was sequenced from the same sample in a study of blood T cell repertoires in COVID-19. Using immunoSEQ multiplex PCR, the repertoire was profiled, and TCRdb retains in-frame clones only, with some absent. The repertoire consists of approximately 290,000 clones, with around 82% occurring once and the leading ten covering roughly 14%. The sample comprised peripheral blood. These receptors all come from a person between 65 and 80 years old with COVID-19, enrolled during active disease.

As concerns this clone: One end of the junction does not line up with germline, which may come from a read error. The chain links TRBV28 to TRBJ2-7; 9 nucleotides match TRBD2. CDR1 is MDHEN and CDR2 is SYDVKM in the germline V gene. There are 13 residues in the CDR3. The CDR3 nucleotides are TGTGCCAGCAGTTTGCGACTAGCGGAAGAGGGGAACTTC. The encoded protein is CASSLRLAEEGNF.

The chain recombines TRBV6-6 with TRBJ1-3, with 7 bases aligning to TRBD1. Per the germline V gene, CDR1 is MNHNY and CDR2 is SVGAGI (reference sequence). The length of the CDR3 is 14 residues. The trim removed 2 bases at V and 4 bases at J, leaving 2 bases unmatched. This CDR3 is CASSYDRAGNTIYF. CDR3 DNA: TGTGCCAGCAGTTACGACAGGGCCGGAAACACCATATATTTT.

This CDR3 reads CASSLLRGIRSDTQYF. CDR3 in DNA: TGTGCCAGTAGTTTATTACGGGGGATACGCTCGGATACGCAGTATTTT. The rearrangement joins TRBV19 to TRBJ2-3; D possibly corresponds to TRBD2 (6 bases). Germline V lookup: CDR1 LNHDA, CDR2 SQIVND (reference sequence). The CDR3 loop spans 16 amino acids. Trimming shortened V by 5 bases and J by 6 bases, and 21 bases separated the two germline ends.

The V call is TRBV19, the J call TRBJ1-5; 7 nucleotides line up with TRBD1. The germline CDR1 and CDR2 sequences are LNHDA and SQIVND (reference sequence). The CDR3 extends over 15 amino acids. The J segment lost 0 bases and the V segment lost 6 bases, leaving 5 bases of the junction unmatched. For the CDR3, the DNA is TGTGCCAGTAGAACAGGGGCGGGTAGCAATCAGCCCCAGCATTTT. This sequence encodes CASRTGAGSNQPQHF.

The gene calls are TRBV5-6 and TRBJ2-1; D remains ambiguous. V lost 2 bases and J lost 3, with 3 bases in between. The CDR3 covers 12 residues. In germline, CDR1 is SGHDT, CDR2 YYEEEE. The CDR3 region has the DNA TGTGCCAGCAGCTTTATCTACAATGAGCAGTTCTTC. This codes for CASSFIYNEQFF.

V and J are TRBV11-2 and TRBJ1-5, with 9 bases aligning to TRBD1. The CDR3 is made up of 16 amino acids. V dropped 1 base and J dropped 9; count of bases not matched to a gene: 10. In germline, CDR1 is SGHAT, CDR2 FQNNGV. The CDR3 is CASSLGGQGLITPQHF. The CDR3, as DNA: TGTGCCAGCAGCTTAGGGGGACAGGGCCTTATAACGCCCCAGCATTTT.

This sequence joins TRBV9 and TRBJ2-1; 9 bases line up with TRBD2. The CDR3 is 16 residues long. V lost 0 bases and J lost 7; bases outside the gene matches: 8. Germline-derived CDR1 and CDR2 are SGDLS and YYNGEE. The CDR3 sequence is CASSVVAGEWKNEQFF. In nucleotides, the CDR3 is TGTGCCAGCAGCGTAGTAGCGGGAGAATGGAAGAATGAGCAGTTCTTC.

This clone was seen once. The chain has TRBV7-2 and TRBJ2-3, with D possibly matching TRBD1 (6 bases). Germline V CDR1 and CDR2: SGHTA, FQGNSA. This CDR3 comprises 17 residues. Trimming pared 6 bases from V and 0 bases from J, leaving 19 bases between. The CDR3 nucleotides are TGTGCCAGCAGATCCCAAGGGGGACCCCCTAGCACAGATACGCAGTATTTT. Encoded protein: CASRSQGGPPSTDTQYF. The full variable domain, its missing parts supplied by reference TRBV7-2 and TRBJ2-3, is GAGVSQSPSNKVTEKGKDVELRCDPISGHTALYWYRQSLGQGLEFLIYFQGNSAPDKSGLPSDRFSAERTGGSVSTLTIQRTQQEDSAVYLCASRSQGGPPSTDTQYFGPGTRLTVL.

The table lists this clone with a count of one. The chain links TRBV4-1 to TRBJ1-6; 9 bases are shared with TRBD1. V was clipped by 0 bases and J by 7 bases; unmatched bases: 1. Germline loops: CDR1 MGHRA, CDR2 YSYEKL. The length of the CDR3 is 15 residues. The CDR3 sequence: CASSQEGQGNSPLHF. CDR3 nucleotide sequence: TGCGCCAGCAGCCAAGAAGGACAGGGGAATTCACCCCTCCACTTT.

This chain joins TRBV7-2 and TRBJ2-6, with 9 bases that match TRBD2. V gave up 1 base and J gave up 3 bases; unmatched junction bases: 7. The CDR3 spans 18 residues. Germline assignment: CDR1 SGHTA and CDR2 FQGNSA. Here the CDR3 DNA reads TGTGCCAGCAGCTTAGAAGCGGGGGGATGGCGTGGGGCCAACGTCCTGACTTTC. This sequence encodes CASSLEAGGWRGANVLTF.

The CDR3 spells CASSIQGETPGENGYTF. CDR3 bases: TGTGCCAGTAGTATACAGGGCGAGACACCGGGGGAGAATGGCTACACCTTC. The V gene is TRBV19, the J gene TRBJ1-2, with D tentatively TRBD1 (5 bases). The V end lost 2 bases, the J end lost 6 bases, and 22 bases lay between the germline ends. There are 17 residues in the CDR3. Germline loops: CDR1 LNHDA, CDR2 SQIVND (reference sequence). Full variable domain (rest looked up from reference TRBV19 and TRBJ1-2): DGGITQSPKYLFRKEGQNVTLSCEQNLNHDAMYWYRQDPGQGLRLIYYSQIVNDFQKGDIAEGYSVSREKKESFPLTVTSAQKNPTAFYLCASSIQGETPGENGYTFGSGTRLTVV.

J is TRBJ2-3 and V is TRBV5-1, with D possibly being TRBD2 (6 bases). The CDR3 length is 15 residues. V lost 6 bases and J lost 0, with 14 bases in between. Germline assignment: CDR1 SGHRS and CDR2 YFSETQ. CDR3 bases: TGCGCCAGCACCCTGGAGGGGTATAGCACAGATACGCAGTATTTT. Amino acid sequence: CASTLEGYSTDTQYF.

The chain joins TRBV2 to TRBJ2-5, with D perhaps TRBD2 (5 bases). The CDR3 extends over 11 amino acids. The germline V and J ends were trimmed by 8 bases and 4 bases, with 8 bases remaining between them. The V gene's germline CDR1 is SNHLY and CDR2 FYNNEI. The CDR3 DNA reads TGTGCCAGCGAGGCGGGAGAGACCCAGTACTTC. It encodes CASEAGETQYF.